These 20 T cell receptor beta chains originate from one sample sequenced in a study of blood T cells in healthy people across ages. It was with a sample-barcoded 5' primer and a J-beta primer mix that a second PCR of roughly 7 to 12 cycles was run. TCRdb analysed the 5' RACE reads with MiXCR anew, one entry per CDR3 protein. This sample has around 800,000 distinct CDR3 sequences; about half occur once, and the top ten carry roughly 20%. Sequencing was performed on blood. These receptors were obtained from a man older than 75 in good health.

This clonotype turned up a few times. The chain uses TRBV28 and TRBJ2-7; no firm D call. Between the trimmed V and J ends, which lost 7 bases and 6 bases, there was a span of 25 bases. Looked up from germline, CDR1 is MDHEN and CDR2 is SYDVKM. The length of the CDR3 is 16 residues. CDR3 DNA sequence: TGTGCCAGCAATCCCCGAGAGACTCCCGTGACCCTCGAGCAGTACTTC. It translates to CASNPRETPVTLEQYF. The full variable domain, in which reference TRBV28 and TRBJ2-7 provide the parts outside the CDR3, is DVKVTQSSRYLVKRTGEKVFLECVQDMDHENMFWYRQDPGLGLRLIYFSYDVKMKEKGDIPEGYSVSREKKERFSLILESASTNQTSMYLCASNPRETPVTLEQYFGPGTRLTVT.

As to this clonotype: Given a much more abundant clone one base away, this may be a read error. V is TRBV29-1 and J is TRBJ2-7; 9 bases are shared with TRBD1. This CDR3 has 12 amino acids. Germline CDR1 is SQVTM and CDR2 is ANQGSEA. V dropped 6 bases and J dropped 7; count of bases not matched to a gene: 7. As DNA, the CDR3 is TGCAGCGTCCGGGACAGGGCTCCTGAGCAGTACTTC. It yields the protein CSVRDRAPEQYF.

This clonotype was seen repeatedly, ten times or more. The chain recombines TRBV28 with TRBJ2-1, with D perhaps TRBD2 (5 bases). The CDR3 sequence is 15 residues long. Trimming left V 7 bases short and J 0 bases short, with 13 bases between. The germline V gene encodes CDR1 MDHEN and CDR2 SYDVKM. The CDR3, as DNA: TGTGCCAGCACTGAGGGCGGAAACTCCTACAATGAGCAGTTCTTC. This encodes CASTEGGNSYNEQFF.

DNA for the CDR3: TGTGCCAGCAGCTTGGTCGGTACAGCCTTAGCGACCCAGTACTTC. This encodes CASSLVGTALATQYF. This sequence joins TRBV5-6 and TRBJ2-5; no definite D call. Germline CDR1 SGHDT, CDR2 YYEEEE. CDR3 length: 15 amino acids. Trimming left V 0 bases short and J 7 bases short, with 16 bases between.

The rearrangement joins TRBV12-3 or TRBV12-4 to TRBJ1-4; no firm D call. This CDR3 is built from 13 residues. V shed 5 bases and J shed 8 bases, with 12 bases lying between them. CDR3 sequence reads: CASSKELGEKLFF. CDR3 DNA: TGTGCCAGCAGTAAGGAACTCGGGGAAAAACTGTTTTTT.

V is TRBV28 and J is TRBJ2-5, with a tentative D call TRBD2 (6 bases). This CDR3 comprises 14 residues. Trimming stripped 5 bases from V and 1 base from J, with 11 bases between. Germline lookup yields CDR1 MDHEN and CDR2 SYDVKM. The CDR3 region has the DNA TGTGCCAGCAGTACGGGACTGCGCCAAGAGACCCAGTACTTC. Translated, it gives CASSTGLRQETQYF.

This clonotype was seen repeatedly, ten times or more. The chain combines TRBV20-1 with TRBJ2-3; D not resolved. V lost 6 bases and J 5 bases, leaving 9 bases between the germline ends. Germline-derived CDR1 and CDR2 are DFQATT and SNEGSKA (reference sequence). CDR3 length: 11 amino acids. The CDR3: CSADHVDTQYF. CDR3 in DNA: TGCAGTGCAGACCATGTAGATACGCAGTATTTT.

This clonotype has just a few counts. This rearrangement joins TRBV4-3 to TRBJ2-1; the D call may be TRBD1 or TRBD2 (5 bases each). In germline, CDR1 is LGHNA, CDR2 YSLEER. The CDR3 length is 19 residues. V lost 0 bases to trimming and J lost 0 bases, with 18 bases between them. The CDR3 nucleotides are TGCGCCAGCAGCCAAGATCCTGGGCTAGGGGAGAGCTCCTACAATGAGCAGTTCTTC. Amino acid sequence: CASSQDPGLGESSYNEQFF.

This chain links TRBV29-1 with TRBJ2-5, with TRBD2 matching over 11 bases. The germline V gene encodes CDR1 SQVTM and CDR2 ANQGSEA. After removal of 3 bases from V and 11 bases from J, the junction contained 14 bases not matched to a gene. The CDR3 length is 15 residues. The CDR3 region has the DNA TGCAGCGTTGATGTTAGCGGGAGGGTCTTGGGGGAGCAGTACTTC. Its translation: CSVDVSGRVLGEQYF.

This clonotype has only one observation. The CDR3 spells CASSHGTGSSYEQYF. The CDR3 DNA is TGTGCCAGCAGTCACGGGACAGGGAGCTCCTACGAGCAGTACTTC. V usage is TRBV6-2 or TRBV6-3 and J usage is TRBJ2-4; 9 bases are a match to TRBD1. The DNA matches TRBJ2-7 better at its end, which makes the J call doubtful. The CDR3 totals 15 residues. CDR1 and CDR2 from the germline V gene are MNHEY and SVGEGT.

The gene calls are TRBV10-3 and TRBJ2-4; no firm D call. The J call may be mistaken, given a closer DNA end match to TRBJ2-7. This CDR3 is built from 14 residues. Germline assignment: CDR1 ENHRY and CDR2 SYGVKD. CDR3 coding DNA: TGTGCCATCAGTGAGACGACTGCCCCAGTCGAGCAGTACTTC. Translated: CAISETTAPVEQYF.

This clonotype was recorded only once. V and J are TRBV10-3 and TRBJ2-5, with 10 bases lining up with TRBD1. CDR1 is ENHRY, CDR2 SYGVKD, per germline. V shed 5 bases and J 5 bases; nucleotides not matched to a gene: 5. This CDR3 has 14 amino acids. Here the CDR3 DNA reads TGTGCCATCAGTCCGGCGACAGGGGGCGAGACCCAGTACTTC. This codes for CAISPATGGETQYF.

The rearrangement links TRBV7-2 to TRBJ1-2, with 12 bases matching TRBD1. V was pared by 2 bases and J by 8 bases, with 6 bases of the junction left unmatched. From germline, CDR1 is SGHTA and CDR2 FQGNSA. The CDR3 sequence is 15 residues long. CDR3 region: CASSLQGQGASGYTF. The CDR3, as DNA: TGTGCCAGCAGCTTACAGGGACAGGGGGCGTCCGGCTACACCTTC.

With regard to this clonotype: This may be a read error, as it is one base from a much larger clone. V is TRBV5-1 and J is TRBJ2-1; D possibly corresponds to TRBD1 (6 bases). This CDR3 has 13 amino acids. Trimming removed 4 bases at V and 8 bases at J, with 13 bases between. Looked up from germline, CDR1 is SGHRS and CDR2 is YFSETQ. CDR3 DNA: TGCGCCAGCAGCGACAGGAGTAAAGATGAGCAGTTCTTC. Its protein product is CASSDRSKDEQFF.

J is TRBJ2-1 and V is TRBV11-3; TRBD2 aligns across 10 bases. In germline, CDR1 is SGHNT, CDR2 YENEEA. The ends lost 5 bases at V and 3 bases at J; junction bases unmatched: 19. The CDR3 runs 20 residues. The CDR3: CASSLRSGTSAPGLYNEQFF. The CDR3 bases are TGTGCCAGCAGCCTGAGATCCGGGACTAGCGCGCCCGGTCTCTACAATGAGCAGTTCTTC.

The chain employs TRBV10-3 and TRBJ2-1, with 9 positions matching TRBD2. The V gene's germline CDR1 is ENHRY and CDR2 SYGVKD. V lost 10 bases to trimming and J lost 9 bases; unmatched junction nucleotides: 13. The CDR3 has 14 amino acids. This CDR3 is CASGIASGTGEQFF. The CDR3 region has the DNA TGTGCCAGCGGCATCGCTAGCGGGACGGGTGAGCAGTTCTTC.

The rearrangement links TRBV6-5 to TRBJ2-5; 7 nucleotides align to TRBD2. CDR1 and CDR2 from the germline V gene are MNHEY and SVGAGI. Losses at the gene ends were 7 bases for V and 5 bases for J; bases not matched to a gene: 13. The CDR3 totals 15 residues. The CDR3 region is CASKGSSGVGETQYF. The DNA for the CDR3 is TGTGCCAGCAAAGGGTCTAGCGGTGTTGGGGAGACCCAGTACTTC.

The chain employs TRBV27 and TRBJ2-3; no clear D. CDR1 MNHEY and CDR2 SMNVEV come from the germline V gene (reference sequence). Trimming removed 5 bases at V and 8 bases at J, with 11 bases between. The CDR3 has 12 amino acids. The CDR3 loop reads CASSTRFVTQYF. The CDR3, as DNA: TGTGCCAGCAGTACCCGATTCGTTACGCAGTATTTT.

This clonotype came up a few times. The V call is TRBV7-2, the J call TRBJ2-7; 8 bases are a match to TRBD1. Looked up from germline, CDR1 is SGHTA and CDR2 is FQGNSA. The junction had 7 bases not matched to a gene; V was cut back by 1 base and J by 5 bases. The CDR3 is 15 amino acids. The CDR3, as DNA: TGTGCCAGCAGCTTAGGGGTCGGACAGGGCCACGAGCAGTACTTC. Translated, it gives CASSLGVGQGHEQYF.

Note on this clonotype: Germline is not matched at one junction end, which may reflect a read error. The rearrangement links TRBV5-1 to TRBJ2-5; D gene ambiguous. Germline V gives CDR1 SGHRS, CDR2 YFSETQ. This CDR3 region has 13 residues. Written as DNA, the CDR3 is TGCGCCAACAGCCTCCCAGGTAGAGAGACCCGGTTCTTC. Translating gives CANSLPGRETRFF.